This entry concerns a single T cell receptor beta chain. As yet, its antigen is unknown. Only in-frame clones appear in the TCRdb table, and some are missing; sequencing was by immunoSEQ multiplex PCR. The sample includes around 150,000 clones, approximately 88% seen only once; the top ten take roughly 4%. CDR1 and CDR2 from the germline V gene are MGHRA and YSYEKL. The CDR3 sequence is 15 residues long. V shed 3 bases, J shed 2 bases, and the junction held 6 bases outside the gene matches. This sample stems from a study of T cell responses to AZD1222 COVID-19 vaccine. Study outcomes and limitations: Vaccination with two AZD1222 doses was followed by a rise in Spike-specific TCR breadth and depth. At 160-218 and 743-854, vaccine-associated CD4 TCRs were dominant, and they spanned spike.

The material sequenced was peripheral blood, taken 28 days after the second AZD1222 dose. The rearrangement uses TRBV4-1 and TRBJ1-2; 7 bases are a match to TRBD1. This receptor was taken from an adult who received the AZD1222 COVID-19 vaccine. The CDR3 DNA reads as TGCGCCAGCAGCCAGCAACAGGGGATCAACTATGGCTACACCTTC. Amino acid sequence: CASSQQQGINYGYTF.